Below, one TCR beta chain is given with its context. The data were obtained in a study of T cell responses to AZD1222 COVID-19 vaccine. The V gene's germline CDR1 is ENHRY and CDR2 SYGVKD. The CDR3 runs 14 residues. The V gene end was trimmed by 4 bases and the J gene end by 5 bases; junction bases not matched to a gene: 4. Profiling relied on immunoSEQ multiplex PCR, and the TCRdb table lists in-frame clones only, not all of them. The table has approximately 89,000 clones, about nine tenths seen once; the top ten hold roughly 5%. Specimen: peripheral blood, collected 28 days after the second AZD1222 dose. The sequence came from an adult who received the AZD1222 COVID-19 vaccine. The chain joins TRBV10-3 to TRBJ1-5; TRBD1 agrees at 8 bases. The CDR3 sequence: CAISGTGFDQPQHF. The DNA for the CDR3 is TGTGCCATCAGTGGGACAGGGTTTGATCAGCCCCAGCATTTT.